This T cell receptor beta chain was sequenced for a study of T cells in localized non-small cell lung cancer. Findings and caveats of the study: Longer overall survival was linked to higher blood T cell density. Detection in adjacent lung was observed for a median 57 of the top 100 tumor clones.

This CDR3 has 15 residues. CDR1 is GTSNPN and CDR2 is SVGIG in the germline V gene (reference sequence). V shed 0 bases and J shed 1 base, with 12 bases lying between them. About this clone itself: Its antigen is unidentified.

The repertoire was sequenced with immunoSEQ multiplex PCR; TCRdb's copy has only in-frame clones and lacks some. This table holds about 1,900 clones, 20% to 25% found once. The origin of this receptor is a woman aged 35-75 years with stage I lung adenocarcinoma. The chain is built from TRBV30 and TRBJ1-1; no clear D. The source was lung tumor tissue, collected before any cancer treatment. The CDR3 here is CAWSVSYRRNTEAFF. The CDR3 region has the DNA TGTGCCTGGAGTGTATCTTATCGGAGGAACACTGAAGCTTTCTTT.